This T cell receptor (beta chain) was captured by sequencing in a study of T cells in Graves' hyperthyroidism and ophthalmopathy. This clonotype has ten or more counts. The CDR3 has 15 residues. The junction had 10 bases not matched to a gene; V was cut back by 8 bases and J by 2 bases. Germline loops: CDR1 SGHAT, CDR2 FQNNGV. Amplified regions were TCR beta CDR3 sequences from RNA transcripts. The HTBI primer set served for first-round RT-PCR of the TCR CDR3. TCRdb re-called the multiplex PCR reads through MiXCR, storing one row per CDR3 protein. Of some 720,000 distinct CDR3 sequences listed, over 15% are singletons. Uncontrolled infection, other autoimmune disease, pregnancy and lactation each barred patients from inclusion.

This TCR was sampled from a man between 18 and 29 years old with Graves' hyperthyroidism. The sample comprised blood. The V and J genes are TRBV11-2 and TRBJ2-7, with TRBD2 identical over 9 bases. The CDR3 nucleotides are TGTGCCAGCCGGCTCGCGGGAGGGAACACCTACGAGCAGTACTTC. Translating gives CASRLAGGNTYEQYF.